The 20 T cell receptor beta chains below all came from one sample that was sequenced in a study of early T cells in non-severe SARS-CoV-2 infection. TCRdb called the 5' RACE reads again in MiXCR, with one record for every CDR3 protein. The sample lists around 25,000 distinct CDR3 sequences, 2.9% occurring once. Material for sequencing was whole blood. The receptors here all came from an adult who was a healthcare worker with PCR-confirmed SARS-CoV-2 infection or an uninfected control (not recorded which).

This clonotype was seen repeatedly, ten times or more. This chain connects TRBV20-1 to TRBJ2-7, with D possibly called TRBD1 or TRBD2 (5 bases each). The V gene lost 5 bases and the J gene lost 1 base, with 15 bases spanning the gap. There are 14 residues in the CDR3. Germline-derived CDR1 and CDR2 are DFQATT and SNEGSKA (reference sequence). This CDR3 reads CSAELGTVSYEQYV. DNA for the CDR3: TGCAGTGCTGAACTTGGGACGGTTTCCTACGAGCAGTACGTC.

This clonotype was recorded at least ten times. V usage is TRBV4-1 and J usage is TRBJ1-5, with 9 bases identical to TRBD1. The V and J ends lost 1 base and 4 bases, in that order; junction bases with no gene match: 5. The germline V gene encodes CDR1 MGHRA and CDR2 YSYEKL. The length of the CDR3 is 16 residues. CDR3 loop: CASSQAPGQGNQPQHF. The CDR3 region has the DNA TGCGCCAGCAGCCAAGCTCCGGGACAGGGTAATCAGCCCCAGCATTTT.

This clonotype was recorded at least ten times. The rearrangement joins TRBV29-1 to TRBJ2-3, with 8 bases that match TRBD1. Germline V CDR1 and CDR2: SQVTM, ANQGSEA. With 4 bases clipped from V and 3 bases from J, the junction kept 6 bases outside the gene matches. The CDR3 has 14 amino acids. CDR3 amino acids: CSVVGRGRTDTQYF. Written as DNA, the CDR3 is TGCAGCGTTGTTGGCAGGGGGCGGACAGATACGCAGTATTTT.

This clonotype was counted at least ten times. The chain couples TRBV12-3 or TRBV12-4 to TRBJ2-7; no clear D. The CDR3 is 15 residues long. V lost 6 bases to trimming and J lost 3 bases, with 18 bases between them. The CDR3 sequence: CASRCPRPYYYEQYV. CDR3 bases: TGTGCCAGCAGATGCCCCCGGCCGTACTACTACGAGCAGTACGTC.

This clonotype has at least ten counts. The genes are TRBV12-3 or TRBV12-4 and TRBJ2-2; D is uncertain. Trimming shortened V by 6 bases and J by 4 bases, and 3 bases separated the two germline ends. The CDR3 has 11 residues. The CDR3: CASRTTGELFF. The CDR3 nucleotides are TGTGCCAGCAGAACCACCGGGGAGCTGTTTTTT.

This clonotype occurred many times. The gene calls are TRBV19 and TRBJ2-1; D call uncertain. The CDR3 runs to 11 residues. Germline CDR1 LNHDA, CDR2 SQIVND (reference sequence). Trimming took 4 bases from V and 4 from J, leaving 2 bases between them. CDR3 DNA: TGTGCCAGTAGTAAATACAATGAGCAGTTCTTC. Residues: CASSKYNEQFF.

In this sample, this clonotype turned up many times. The CDR3 loop reads CASSQGGGLYV. In DNA, the CDR3 is TGTGCCAGCAGCCAAGGAGGGGGCCTGTACGTC. The gene calls are TRBV12-3 or TRBV12-4 and TRBJ2-7, with a tentative D call TRBD1 (7 bases). The CDR3 sequence is 11 residues long. Trimming stripped 6 bases from V and 12 bases from J, with 15 bases between.

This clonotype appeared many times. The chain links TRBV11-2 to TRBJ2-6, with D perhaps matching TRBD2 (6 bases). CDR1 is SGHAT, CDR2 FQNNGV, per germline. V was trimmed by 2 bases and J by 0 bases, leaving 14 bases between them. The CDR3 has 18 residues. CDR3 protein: CASSLQAGGRSGANVLTF. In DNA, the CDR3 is TGTGCCAGCAGCTTACAAGCGGGCGGCCGCTCTGGGGCCAACGTCCTGACTTTC.

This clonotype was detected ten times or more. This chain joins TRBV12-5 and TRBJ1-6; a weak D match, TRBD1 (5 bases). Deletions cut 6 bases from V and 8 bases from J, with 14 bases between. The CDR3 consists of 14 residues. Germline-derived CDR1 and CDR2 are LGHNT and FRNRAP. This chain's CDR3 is CASGKNVGDSPLHF. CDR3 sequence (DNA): TGTGCTAGTGGCAAGAACGTAGGGGATTCACCCCTCCACTTT.

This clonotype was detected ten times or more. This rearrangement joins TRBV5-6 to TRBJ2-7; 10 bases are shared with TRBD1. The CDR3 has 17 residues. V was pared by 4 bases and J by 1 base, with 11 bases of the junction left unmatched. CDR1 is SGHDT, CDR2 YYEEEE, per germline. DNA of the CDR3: TGTGCCAGCAGCGCGCTGGGGTGGACAGGGGGGTCCTACGAGCAGTACGTC. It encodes CASSALGWTGGSYEQYV.

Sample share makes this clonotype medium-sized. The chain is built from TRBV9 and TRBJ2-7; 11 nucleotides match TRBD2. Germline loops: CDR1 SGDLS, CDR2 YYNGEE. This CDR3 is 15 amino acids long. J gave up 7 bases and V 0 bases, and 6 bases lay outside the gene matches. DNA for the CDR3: TGTGCCAGCAGCGTAGAACTAGCGGGGGTGGAAGAGCAGTACGTC. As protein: CASSVELAGVEEQYV.

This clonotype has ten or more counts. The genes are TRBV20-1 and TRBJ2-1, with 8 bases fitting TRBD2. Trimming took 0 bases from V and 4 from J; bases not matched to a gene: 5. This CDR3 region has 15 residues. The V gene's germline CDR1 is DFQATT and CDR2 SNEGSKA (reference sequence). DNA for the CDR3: TGCAGTGCTAGAGATCCCAGCGGGGGATACAATGAGCAGTTCTTC. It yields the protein CSARDPSGGYNEQFF.

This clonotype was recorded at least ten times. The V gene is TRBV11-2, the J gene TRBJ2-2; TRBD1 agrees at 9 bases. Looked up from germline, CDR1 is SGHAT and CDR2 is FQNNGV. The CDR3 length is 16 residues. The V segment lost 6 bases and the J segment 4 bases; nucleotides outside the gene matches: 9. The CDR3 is CASRSYRGRGTGELFF. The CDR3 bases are TGTGCCAGCAGATCGTACAGGGGGCGAGGCACCGGGGAGCTGTTTTTT.

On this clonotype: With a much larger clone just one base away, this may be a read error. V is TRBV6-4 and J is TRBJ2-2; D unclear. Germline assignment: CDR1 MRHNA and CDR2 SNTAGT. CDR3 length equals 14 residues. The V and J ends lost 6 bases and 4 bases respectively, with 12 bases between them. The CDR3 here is CASSAQDSTGELFF. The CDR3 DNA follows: TGTGCCAGCAGCGCGCAGGATAGCACCGGGGAGCTGTTTTTT.

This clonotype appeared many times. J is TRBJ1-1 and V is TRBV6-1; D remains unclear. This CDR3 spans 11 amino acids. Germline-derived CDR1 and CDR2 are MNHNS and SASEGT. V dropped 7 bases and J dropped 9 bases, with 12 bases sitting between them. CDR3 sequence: CASTMGNQAFF. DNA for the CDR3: TGTGCCAGCACGATGGGAAACCAAGCTTTCTTT.

The CDR3: CASSLDAASQETQYF. For the CDR3, the DNA is TGTGCCAGCAGCTTAGATGCCGCCTCTCAAGAGACCCAGTACTTC. J is TRBJ2-5 and V is TRBV11-2; no definite D call. The CDR3 runs 15 residues. CDR1 SGHAT and CDR2 FQNNGV come from the germline V gene. V shed 0 bases and J shed 2 bases, with 10 bases lying between them.

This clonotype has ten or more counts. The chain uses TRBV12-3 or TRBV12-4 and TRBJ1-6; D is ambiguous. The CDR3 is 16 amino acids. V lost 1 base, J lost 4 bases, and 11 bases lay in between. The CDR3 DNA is TGTGCCAGCAGTTTAGGCCAAAACCTTTATAATTCACCCCTCCACTTT. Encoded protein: CASSLGQNLYNSPLHF.

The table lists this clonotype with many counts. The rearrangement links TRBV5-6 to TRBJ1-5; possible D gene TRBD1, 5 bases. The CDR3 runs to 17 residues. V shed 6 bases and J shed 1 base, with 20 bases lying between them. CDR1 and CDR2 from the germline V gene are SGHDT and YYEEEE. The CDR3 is CASTNRRGFLSNQPQHF. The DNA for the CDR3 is TGTGCCAGCACCAACCGTCGGGGGTTTTTGAGCAATCAGCCCCAGCATTTT.

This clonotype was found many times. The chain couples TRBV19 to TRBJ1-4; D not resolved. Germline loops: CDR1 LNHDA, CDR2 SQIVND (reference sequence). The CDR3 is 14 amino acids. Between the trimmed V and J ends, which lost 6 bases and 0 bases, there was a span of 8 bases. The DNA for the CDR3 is TGTGCCAGTAGCGATTTTGCAACTAATGAAAAACTGTTTTTT. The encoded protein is CASSDFATNEKLFF.

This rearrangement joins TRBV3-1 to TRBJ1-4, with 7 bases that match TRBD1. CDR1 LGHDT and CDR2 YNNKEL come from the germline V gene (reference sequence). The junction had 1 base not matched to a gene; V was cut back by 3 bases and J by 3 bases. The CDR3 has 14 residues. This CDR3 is CASSQTGPNEKLFF. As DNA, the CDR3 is TGTGCCAGCAGCCAGACAGGGCCTAATGAAAAACTGTTTTTT. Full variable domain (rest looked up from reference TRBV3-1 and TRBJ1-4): DTAVSQTPKYLVTQMGNDKSIKCEQNLGHDTMYWYKQDSKKFLKIMFSYNNKELIINETVPNRFSPKSPDKAHLNLHINSLELGDSAVYFCASSQTGPNEKLFFGSGTQLSVL.